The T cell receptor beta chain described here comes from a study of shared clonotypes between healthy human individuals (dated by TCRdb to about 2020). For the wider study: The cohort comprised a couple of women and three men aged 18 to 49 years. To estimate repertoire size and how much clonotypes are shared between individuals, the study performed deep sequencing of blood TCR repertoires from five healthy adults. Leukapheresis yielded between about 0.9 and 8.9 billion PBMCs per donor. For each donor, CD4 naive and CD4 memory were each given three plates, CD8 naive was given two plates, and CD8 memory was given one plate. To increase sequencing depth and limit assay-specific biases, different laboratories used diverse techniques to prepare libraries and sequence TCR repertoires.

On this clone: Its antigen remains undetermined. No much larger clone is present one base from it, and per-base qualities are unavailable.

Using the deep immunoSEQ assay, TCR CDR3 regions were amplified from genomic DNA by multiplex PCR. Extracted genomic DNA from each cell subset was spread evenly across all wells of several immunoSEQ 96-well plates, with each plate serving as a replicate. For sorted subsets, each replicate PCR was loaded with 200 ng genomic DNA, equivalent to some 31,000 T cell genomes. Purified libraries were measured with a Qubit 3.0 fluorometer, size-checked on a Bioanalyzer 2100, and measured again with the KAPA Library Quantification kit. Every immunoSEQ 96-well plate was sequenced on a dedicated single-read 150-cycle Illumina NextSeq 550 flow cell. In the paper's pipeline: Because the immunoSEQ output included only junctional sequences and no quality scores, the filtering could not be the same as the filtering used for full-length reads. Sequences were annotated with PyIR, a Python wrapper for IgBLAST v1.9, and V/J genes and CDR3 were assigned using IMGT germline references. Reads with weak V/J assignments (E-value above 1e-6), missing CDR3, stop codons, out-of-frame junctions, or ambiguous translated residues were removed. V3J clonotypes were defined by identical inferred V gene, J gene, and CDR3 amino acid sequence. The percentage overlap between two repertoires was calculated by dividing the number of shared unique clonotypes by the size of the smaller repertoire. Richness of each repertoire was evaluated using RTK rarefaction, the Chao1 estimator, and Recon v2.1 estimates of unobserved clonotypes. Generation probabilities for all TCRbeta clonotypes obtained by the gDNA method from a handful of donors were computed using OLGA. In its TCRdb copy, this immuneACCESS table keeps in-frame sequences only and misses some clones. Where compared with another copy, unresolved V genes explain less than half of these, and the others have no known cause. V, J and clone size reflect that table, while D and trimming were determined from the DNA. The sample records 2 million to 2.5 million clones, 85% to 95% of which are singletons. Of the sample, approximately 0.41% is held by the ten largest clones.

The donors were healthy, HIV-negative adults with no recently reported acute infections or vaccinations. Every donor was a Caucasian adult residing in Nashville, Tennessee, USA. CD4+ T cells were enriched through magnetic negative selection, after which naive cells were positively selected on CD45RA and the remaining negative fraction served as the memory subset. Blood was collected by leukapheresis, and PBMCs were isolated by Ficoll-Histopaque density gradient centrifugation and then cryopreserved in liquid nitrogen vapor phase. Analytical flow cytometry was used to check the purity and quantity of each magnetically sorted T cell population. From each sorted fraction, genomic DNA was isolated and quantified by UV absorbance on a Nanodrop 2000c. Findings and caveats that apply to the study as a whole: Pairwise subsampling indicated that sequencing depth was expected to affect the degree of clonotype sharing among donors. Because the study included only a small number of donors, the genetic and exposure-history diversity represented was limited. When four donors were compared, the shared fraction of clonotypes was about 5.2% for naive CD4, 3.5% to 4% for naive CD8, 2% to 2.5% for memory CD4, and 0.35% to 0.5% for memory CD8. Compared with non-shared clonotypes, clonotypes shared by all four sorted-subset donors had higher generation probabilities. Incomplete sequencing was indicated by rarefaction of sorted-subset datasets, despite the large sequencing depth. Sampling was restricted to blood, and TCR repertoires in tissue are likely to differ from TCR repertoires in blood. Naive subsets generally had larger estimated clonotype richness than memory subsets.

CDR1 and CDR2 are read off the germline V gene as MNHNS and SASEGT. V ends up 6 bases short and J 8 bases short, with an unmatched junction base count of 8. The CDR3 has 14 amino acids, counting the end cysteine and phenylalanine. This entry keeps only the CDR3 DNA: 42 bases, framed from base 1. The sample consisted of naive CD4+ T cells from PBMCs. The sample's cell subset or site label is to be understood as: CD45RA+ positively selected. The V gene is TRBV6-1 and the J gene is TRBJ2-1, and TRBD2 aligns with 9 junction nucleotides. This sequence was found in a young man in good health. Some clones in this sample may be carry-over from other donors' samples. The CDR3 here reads CASRGSGSSHEQFF. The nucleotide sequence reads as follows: TGTGCCAGCAGGGGTAGCGGGAGCAGCCATGAGCAGTTCTTC.